The 28 T cell receptor beta chains below all came from one sample that was sequenced in a study of CD8+ T cells in alopecia areata. The sequencing template was cDNA reverse transcribed from extracted RNA. Clones were read by immunoSEQ multiplex PCR, and TCRdb kept only the in-frame ones, dropping some. The sample lists approximately 89,000 clones; roughly 47% were seen once. The sequencing input was NKG2D-high CD8+ T cells sorted from blood. The receptors derive from a human donor with alopecia areata.

The chain combines TRBV5-1 with TRBJ2-2, with TRBD1 identical over 7 bases. With 7 bases clipped from V and 3 bases from J, the junction kept 6 bases outside the gene matches. This CDR3 spans 14 amino acids. The V gene's germline CDR1 is SGHRS and CDR2 YFSETQ. The CDR3 DNA sequence: TGCGCCAGCGCTGGCGGACAGGACACCGGGGAGCTGTTTTTT. The encoded protein is CASAGGQDTGELFF.

The rearrangement joins TRBV7-6 to TRBJ1-1; D might be TRBD1 (5 bases). Germline lookup yields CDR1 SGHVS and CDR2 FNYEAQ. The V end was cut by 5 bases, the J end by 1 base, with 8 bases between. The CDR3 length is 13 residues. This CDR3 reads CASSEGANTEAFF. CDR3 nucleotide sequence: TGTGCCAGCAGCGAAGGGGCGAACACTGAAGCTTTCTTT.

The V gene is TRBV27, the J gene TRBJ1-4, with TRBD1 matching 7 bases. There are 15 residues in the CDR3. V shed 4 bases and J 6 bases; nucleotides not matched to a gene: 8. CDR1 MNHEY and CDR2 SMNVEV come from the germline V gene (reference sequence). CDR3 bases: TGTGCCAGCAGTTCTCTACGGGACAGACATGAAAAACTGTTTTTT. Residues: CASSSLRDRHEKLFF. The whole variable domain, remainder taken from reference TRBV27 and TRBJ1-4, is EAQVTQNPRYLITVTGKKLTVTCSQNMNHEYMSWYRQDPGLGLRQIYYSMNVEVTDKGDVPEGYKVSRKEKRNFPLILESPSPNQTSLYFCASSSLRDRHEKLFFGSGTQLSVL.

V is TRBV6-1 and J is TRBJ2-1; weak D call: TRBD2 (7 bases). From germline, CDR1 is MNHNS and CDR2 SASEGT. Between the trimmed V and J ends, which lost 0 bases and 7 bases, there was a span of 19 bases. This CDR3 has 17 amino acids. The CDR3 bases are TGTGCCAGCAGTGAAGCGCCCCGGGGGGCCCTCCAAAATGAGCAGTTCTTC. It specifies CASSEAPRGALQNEQFF.

In its sample, this clone was seen a few times. The chain couples TRBV29-1 to TRBJ2-3; D gene uncertain. The germline CDR1 and CDR2 sequences are SQVTM and ANQGSEA. Trimming removed 5 bases at V and 6 bases at J, with 9 bases between. The CDR3 is 11 residues long. The CDR3 is CSVRGLDTQYF. CDR3 DNA sequence: TGCAGCGTTCGCGGCTTGGATACGCAGTATTTT.

This clone was observed once. The chain joins TRBV13 to TRBJ2-4; TRBD1 matches 7 bases. Looked up from germline, CDR1 is PRHDT and CDR2 is FYEKMQ (reference sequence). The J segment lost 14 bases and the V segment lost 0 bases, leaving 7 bases of the junction unmatched. The length of the CDR3 is 13 residues. In nucleotides, the CDR3 is TGTGCCAGCAGCTTAGGGTCAGGTGACAGGGAGTACTTC. It yields the protein CASSLGSGDREYF.

This chain links TRBV7-9 with TRBJ2-5, with D possibly TRBD2 on 5 matching bases. The CDR3 has 12 residues. Deletions cut 5 bases from V and 10 bases from J, with 14 bases between. CDR1 and CDR2 from the germline V gene are SEHNR and FQNEAQ (reference sequence). The CDR3 DNA reads as TGTGCCAGCAGCGCGGGCTTGGCTGGCCAGTACTTC. Amino acids: CASSAGLAGQYF. The whole variable domain, filled in from reference TRBV7-9 and TRBJ2-5, reads DTGVSQNPRHKITKRGQNVTFRCDPISEHNRLYWYRQTLGQGPEFLTYFQNEAQLEKSRLLSDRFSAERPKGSFSTLEIQRTEQGDSAMYLCASSAGLAGQYFGPGTRLLVL.

The chain couples TRBV27 to TRBJ2-3; D might be TRBD2 (5 bases). In germline, CDR1 is MNHEY, CDR2 SMNVEV (reference sequence). The CDR3 is 14 residues long. V was clipped by 2 bases and J by 2 bases, with 8 bases between them. The CDR3 here is CASSLIDYTDTQYF. Here the CDR3 DNA reads TGTGCCAGCAGTTTAATTGACTACACAGATACGCAGTATTTT.

The rearrangement links TRBV5-6 to TRBJ2-5, with D perhaps matching TRBD2 (6 bases). Deletions cut 4 bases from V and 7 bases from J, with 14 bases between. CDR1 SGHDT and CDR2 YYEEEE come from the germline V gene. There are 13 residues in the CDR3. The CDR3 protein is CASSRDSAGTQYF. The CDR3, as DNA: TGTGCCAGCAGCCGGGACTCCGCCGGGACCCAGTACTTC.

This sequence joins TRBV5-4 and TRBJ2-5, with 9 nucleotides matching TRBD2. V gave up 4 bases and J gave up 0 bases; unmatched junction bases: 16. This CDR3 is 19 amino acids long. Germline loops: CDR1 SGHNT, CDR2 YYREEE (reference sequence). CDR3 in amino acids: CASSTPRVLAGSDQETQYF. CDR3 sequence (DNA): TGTGCCAGCAGCACCCCGCGCGTGCTAGCGGGGTCTGACCAAGAGACCCAGTACTTC.

This clone was seen a handful of times. V and J are TRBV13 and TRBJ2-7; D call uncertain. The CDR3 consists of 13 residues. Germline CDR1 reads PRHDT; CDR2 reads FYEKMQ (reference sequence). Trimming took 7 bases from V and 3 from J, leaving 13 bases between them. DNA of the CDR3: TGTGCCAGCACCCTTCAGGACGGCTACGAGCAGTACTTC. It translates to CASTLQDGYEQYF.

The chain recombines TRBV9 with TRBJ2-7; D unclear. V lost 4 bases to trimming and J lost 3 bases, with 8 bases between them. CDR1 is SGDLS and CDR2 is YYNGEE in the germline V gene. The CDR3 extends over 12 amino acids. The CDR3 DNA follows: TGTGCCAGCAGCCCTGGATTCTACGAGCAGTACTTC. Translation: CASSPGFYEQYF.

This chain uses TRBV27 with TRBJ2-7; 8 positions match TRBD2. The CDR3 spans 16 residues. Germline V CDR1 and CDR2: MNHEY, SMNVEV (reference sequence). V gave up 5 bases and J gave up 4 bases; unmatched junction bases: 13. The DNA for the CDR3 is TGTGCCAGCAGTCTAACCGCGGGAGGCCACCTTTACGAGCAGTACTTC. Translating gives CASSLTAGGHLYEQYF.

This clone was counted once. The chain joins TRBV27 to TRBJ2-4; tentatively, D is TRBD1 (6 bases). Germline CDR1 MNHEY, CDR2 SMNVEV (reference sequence). Deletions cut 3 bases from V and 8 bases from J, with 11 bases between. The CDR3 totals 13 residues. The DNA for the CDR3 is TGTGCCAGCAGTTTGGGGGCTGGCGACATTCAGTACTTC. Amino acids: CASSLGAGDIQYF.

This clone was counted only a few times. V gene TRBV11-2 combines with J gene TRBJ2-7, with TRBD2 matching 12 bases. Germline V gene data show CDR1 as SGHAT and CDR2 as FQNNGV. The CDR3 is 14 amino acids. Unmatched junction bases numbered 4, after V lost 4 bases and J lost 6 bases. In nucleotides, the CDR3 is TGTGCCAGCAGCTCCACACTAGCGGGAGGCGAGCAGTACTTC. This translates into CASSSTLAGGEQYF.

The V call is TRBV4-1, the J call TRBJ1-5; weak D call: TRBD1 (5 bases). V was shortened by 4 bases and J by 3 bases, with 10 bases between the two germline ends. The length of the CDR3 is 14 residues. The germline gives CDR1 MGHRA, CDR2 YSYEKL. CDR3 region: CASSPGTVNQPQHF. For the CDR3, the DNA is TGCGCCAGCAGCCCCGGGACGGTCAATCAGCCCCAGCATTTT.

This clone was observed a single time. V is TRBV30 and J is TRBJ2-7, with 8 bases matching TRBD1. The V segment lost 0 bases and the J segment 5 bases; nucleotides outside the gene matches: 9. This CDR3 has 15 residues. Germline CDR1 reads GTSNPN; CDR2 reads SVGIG (reference sequence). The CDR3 bases are TGTGCCTGGAGTGTCCCTCGACAGGGGAGCGACGAGCAGTACTTC. Residues: CAWSVPRQGSDEQYF.

The chain joins TRBV29-1 to TRBJ2-2; no firm D call. CDR3 length: 15 residues. The germline CDR1 and CDR2 sequences are SQVTM and ANQGSEA. V lost 0 bases to trimming and J lost 7 bases, with 15 bases between them. The CDR3 region has the DNA TGCAGCGTTGAAGATCCGGATACCCGCGGCGGGGAGCTGTTTTTT. Protein: CSVEDPDTRGGELFF.

This clone has only a few counts. The chain couples TRBV7-9 to TRBJ2-1; D may be TRBD2 (5 bases). The germline gives CDR1 SEHNR, CDR2 FQNEAQ (reference sequence). This CDR3 spans 15 amino acids. V lost 3 bases, J lost 9 bases, and 18 bases lay in between. The CDR3 coding sequence is TGTGCCAGCAGCTTTCCGGAGGACCAGACCGGTGAGCAGTTCTTC. Amino acids: CASSFPEDQTGEQFF.

The CDR3, as DNA: TGCGCCAGCACCGAAGGGTCAGATACGCAGTATTTT. Its protein is CASTEGSDTQYF. The chain links TRBV10-1 to TRBJ2-3; D is undetermined. Germline V gene sequence: CDR1 WNHNN, CDR2 SYGVQD (reference sequence). Between the trimmed V and J ends, which lost 7 bases and 4 bases, there was a span of 9 bases. The CDR3 consists of 12 residues.

The chain recombines TRBV5-6 with TRBJ1-1; a possible D gene is TRBD1 (5 bases). V lost 2 bases to trimming and J lost 5 bases, with 10 bases between them. This CDR3 has 13 amino acids. Germline assignment: CDR1 SGHDT and CDR2 YYEEEE. Here the CDR3 reads CASSFRDGTEAFF. Here the CDR3 DNA reads TGTGCCAGCAGCTTCCGGGACGGGACTGAAGCTTTCTTT.

The V call is TRBV5-1, the J call TRBJ2-3; D gene ambiguous. The CDR3 runs 13 residues. The germline CDR1 and CDR2 sequences are SGHRS and YFSETQ. V was trimmed by 2 bases and J by 4 bases, leaving 8 bases between them. The CDR3 region has the DNA TGCGCCAGCAGCTTCGACTTACCAGATACGCAGTATTTT. Encoded protein: CASSFDLPDTQYF.

The rearrangement joins TRBV4-3 to TRBJ2-7; 8 bases line up with TRBD1. V lost 2 bases and J lost 6; bases outside the gene matches: 9. Germline V gene sequence: CDR1 LGHNA, CDR2 YSLEER. CDR3 length: 15 amino acids. The CDR3 reads CASSQLQGQGAEQYF. CDR3 sequence (DNA): TGCGCCAGCAGCCAATTACAGGGTCAGGGGGCCGAGCAGTACTTC.

The chain links TRBV9 to TRBJ2-5; the D gene is possibly TRBD1 (7 bases). CDR1 and CDR2 (germline): SGDLS, YYNGEE. The V and J ends lost 6 bases and 5 bases respectively, with 17 bases between them. The CDR3 runs to 14 residues. The CDR3: CASTGGGGKETQYF. The CDR3 DNA reads TGTGCCAGCACCGGAGGAGGGGGCAAGGAGACCCAGTACTTC. Combining the CDR3 with reference TRBV9 and TRBJ2-5 gives the whole variable domain DSGVTQTPKHLITATGQRVTLRCSPRSGDLSVYWYQQSLDQGLQFLIQYYNGEERAKGNILERFSAQQFPDLHSELNLSSLELGDSALYFCASTGGGGKETQYFGPGTRLLVL.

This chain connects TRBV7-2 to TRBJ2-3; a possible D gene is TRBD2 (6 bases). Germline CDR1 SGHTA, CDR2 FQGNSA. The CDR3 has 18 residues. V was trimmed by 5 bases and J by 0 bases, leaving 21 bases between them. The CDR3 nucleotides read TGTGCCAGCAGCCATAGGGGACTGGCAAAATCTAGCACAGATACGCAGTATTTT. It specifies CASSHRGLAKSSTDTQYF. Variable domain in full (rest from reference TRBV7-2 and TRBJ2-3): GAGVSQSPSNKVTEKGKDVELRCDPISGHTALYWYRQSLGQGLEFLIYFQGNSAPDKSGLPSDRFSAERTGGSVSTLTIQRTQQEDSAVYLCASSHRGLAKSSTDTQYFGPGTRLTVL.

This chain uses TRBV28 with TRBJ2-7; TRBD2 agrees at 11 bases. The CDR3 sequence is 15 residues long. V trimming: 6 bases; J trimming: 5 bases; junction bases outside the gene matches: 9. Germline loops: CDR1 MDHEN, CDR2 SYDVKM. CDR3 nucleotide sequence: TGTGCCAGCAGCCTTAGCGGGAGGGCCCTCGACGAGCAGTACTTC. This sequence encodes CASSLSGRALDEQYF.

In its sample, this clone was seen a few times. The V gene is TRBV14, the J gene TRBJ1-1; possible D gene TRBD1, 6 bases. The V gene lost 0 bases and the J gene lost 5 bases, with 13 bases spanning the gap. In germline, CDR1 is SGHDN, CDR2 FVKESK. The CDR3 is 15 amino acids. As DNA, the CDR3 is TGTGCCAGCAGCCAAGATTGGCAGGGGAGGACTGAAGCTTTCTTT. Translated, it gives CASSQDWQGRTEAFF.

This chain connects TRBV29-1 to TRBJ2-7; D unclear. The ends were cut back, 2 bases at V and 4 bases at J, with 9 bases in the middle. Per germline, CDR1 SQVTM and CDR2 ANQGSEA. The length of the CDR3 is 12 residues. CDR3 DNA sequence: TGCAGCGTTGAAAGGCAGGATTACGAGCAGTACTTC. This sequence encodes CSVERQDYEQYF.